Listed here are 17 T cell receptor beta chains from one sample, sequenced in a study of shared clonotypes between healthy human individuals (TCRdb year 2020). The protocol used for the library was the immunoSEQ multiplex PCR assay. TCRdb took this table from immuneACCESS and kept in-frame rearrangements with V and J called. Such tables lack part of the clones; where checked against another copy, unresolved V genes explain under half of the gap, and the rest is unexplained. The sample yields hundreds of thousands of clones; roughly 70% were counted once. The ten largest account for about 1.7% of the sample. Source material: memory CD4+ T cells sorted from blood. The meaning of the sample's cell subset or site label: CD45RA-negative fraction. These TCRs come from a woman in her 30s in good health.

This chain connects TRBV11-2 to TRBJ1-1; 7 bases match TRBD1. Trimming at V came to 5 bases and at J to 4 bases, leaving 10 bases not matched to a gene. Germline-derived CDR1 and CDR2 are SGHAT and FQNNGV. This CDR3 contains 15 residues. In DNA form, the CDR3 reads TGTGCCAGCAGCGCATGGGAGGGGGCGCGCACTGAAGCTTTCTTT. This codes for CASSAWEGARTEAFF.

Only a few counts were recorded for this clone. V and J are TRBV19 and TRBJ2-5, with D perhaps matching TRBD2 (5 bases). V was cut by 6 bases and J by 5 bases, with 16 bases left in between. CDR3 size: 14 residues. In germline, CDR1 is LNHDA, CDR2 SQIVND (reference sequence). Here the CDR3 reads CASSLVGERETQYF. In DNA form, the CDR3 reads TGTGCCAGTAGCCTCGTCGGGGAAAGGGAGACCCAGTACTTC.

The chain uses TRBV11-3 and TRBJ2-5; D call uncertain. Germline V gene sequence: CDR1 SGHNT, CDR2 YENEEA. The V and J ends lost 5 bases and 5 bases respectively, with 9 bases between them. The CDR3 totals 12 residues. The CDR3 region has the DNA TGTGCCAGCAGCCGTGGGGTGGAGACCCAGTACTTC. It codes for CASSRGVETQYF.

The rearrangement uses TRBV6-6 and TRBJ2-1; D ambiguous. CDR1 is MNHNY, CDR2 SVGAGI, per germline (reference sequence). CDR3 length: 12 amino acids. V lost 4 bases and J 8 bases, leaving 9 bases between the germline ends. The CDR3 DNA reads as TGTGCCAGCAGTTTGAAAGTAGATGAGCAGTTCTTC. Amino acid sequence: CASSLKVDEQFF.

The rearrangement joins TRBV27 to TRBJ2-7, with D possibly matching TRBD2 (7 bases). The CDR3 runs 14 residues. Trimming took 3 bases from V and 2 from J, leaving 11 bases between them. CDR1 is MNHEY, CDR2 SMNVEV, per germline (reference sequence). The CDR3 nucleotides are TGTGCCAGCAGTTTCGGAGGGGGGGCCTACGAGCAGTACTTC. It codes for CASSFGGGAYEQYF.

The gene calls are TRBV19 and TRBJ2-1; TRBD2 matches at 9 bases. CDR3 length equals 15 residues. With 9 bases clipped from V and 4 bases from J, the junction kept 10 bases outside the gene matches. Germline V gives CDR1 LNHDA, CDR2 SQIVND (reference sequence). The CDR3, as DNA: TGTGCCAGCGGTAGCGGGAGAGCTGTATACAATGAGCAGTTCTTC. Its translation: CASGSGRAVYNEQFF.

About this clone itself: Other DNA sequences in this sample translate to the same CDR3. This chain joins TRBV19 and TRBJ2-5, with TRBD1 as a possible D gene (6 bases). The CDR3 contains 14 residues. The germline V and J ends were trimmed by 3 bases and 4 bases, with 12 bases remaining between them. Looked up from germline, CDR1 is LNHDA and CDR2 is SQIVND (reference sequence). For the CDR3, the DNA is TGTGCCAGTAGTATTAGGGGGTCGGGAGAGACCCAGTACTTC. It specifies CASSIRGSGETQYF.

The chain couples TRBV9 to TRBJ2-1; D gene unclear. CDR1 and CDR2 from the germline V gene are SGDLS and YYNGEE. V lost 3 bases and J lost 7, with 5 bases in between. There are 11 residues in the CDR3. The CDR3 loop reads CASSALNEQFF. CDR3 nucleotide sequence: TGTGCCAGCAGCGCACTTAATGAGCAGTTCTTC.

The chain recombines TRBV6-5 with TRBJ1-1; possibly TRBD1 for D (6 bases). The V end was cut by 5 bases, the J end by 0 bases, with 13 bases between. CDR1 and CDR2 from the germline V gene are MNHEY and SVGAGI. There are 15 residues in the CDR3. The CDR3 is CASSTRQVVNTEAFF. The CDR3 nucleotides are TGTGCCAGCAGTACCAGACAGGTAGTGAACACTGAAGCTTTCTTT.

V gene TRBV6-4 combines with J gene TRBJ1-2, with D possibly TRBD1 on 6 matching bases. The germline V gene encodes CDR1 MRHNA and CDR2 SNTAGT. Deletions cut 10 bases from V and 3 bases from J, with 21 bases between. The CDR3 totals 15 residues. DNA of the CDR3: TGTGCCACCATGGCCCCCCGACAGGTATACTATGGCTACACCTTC. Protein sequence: CATMAPRQVYYGYTF.

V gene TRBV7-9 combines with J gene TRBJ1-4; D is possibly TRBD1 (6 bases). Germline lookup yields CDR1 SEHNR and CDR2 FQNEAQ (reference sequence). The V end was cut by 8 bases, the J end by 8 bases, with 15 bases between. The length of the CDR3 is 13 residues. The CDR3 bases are TGTGCCAGCCCTTCGGGGGCGTCGGAAAAACTGTTTTTT. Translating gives CASPSGASEKLFF.

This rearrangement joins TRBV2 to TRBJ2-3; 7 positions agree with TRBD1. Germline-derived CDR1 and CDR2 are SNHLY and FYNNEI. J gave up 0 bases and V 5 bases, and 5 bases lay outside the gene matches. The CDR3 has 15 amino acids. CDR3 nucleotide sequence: TGTGCCAGCAGTCGCGACAGGGCTAGCACAGATACGCAGTATTTT. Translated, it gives CASSRDRASTDTQYF.

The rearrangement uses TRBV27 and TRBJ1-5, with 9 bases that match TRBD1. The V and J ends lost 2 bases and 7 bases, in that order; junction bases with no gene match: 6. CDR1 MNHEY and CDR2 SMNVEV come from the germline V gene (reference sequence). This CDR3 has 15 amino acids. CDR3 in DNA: TGTGCCAGCAGTTTAGTGGGGACAGGGCGACAGCCCCAGCATTTT. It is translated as CASSLVGTGRQPQHF.

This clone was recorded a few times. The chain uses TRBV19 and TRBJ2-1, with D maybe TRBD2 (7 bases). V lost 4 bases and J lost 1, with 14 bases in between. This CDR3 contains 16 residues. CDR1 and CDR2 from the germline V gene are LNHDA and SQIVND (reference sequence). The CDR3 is CASSREGGTSYNEQFF. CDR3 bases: TGTGCCAGTAGTAGGGAGGGGGGGACTTCCTACAATGAGCAGTTCTTC.

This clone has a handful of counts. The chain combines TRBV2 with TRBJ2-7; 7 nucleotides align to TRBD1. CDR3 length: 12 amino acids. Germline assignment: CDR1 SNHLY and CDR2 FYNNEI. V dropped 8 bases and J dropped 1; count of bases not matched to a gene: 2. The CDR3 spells CASQGVSYEQYF. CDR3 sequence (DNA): TGTGCCAGCCAGGGGGTTTCCTACGAGCAGTACTTC.

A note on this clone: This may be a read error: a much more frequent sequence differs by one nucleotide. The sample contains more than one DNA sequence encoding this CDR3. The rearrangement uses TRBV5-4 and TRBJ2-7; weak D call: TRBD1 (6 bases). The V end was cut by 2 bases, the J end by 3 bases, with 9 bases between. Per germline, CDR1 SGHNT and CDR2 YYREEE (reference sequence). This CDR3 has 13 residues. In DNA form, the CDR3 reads TGTGCCAGCAGCTTCCAGGGGAACTACGAGCAGTACTTC. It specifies CASSFQGNYEQYF.

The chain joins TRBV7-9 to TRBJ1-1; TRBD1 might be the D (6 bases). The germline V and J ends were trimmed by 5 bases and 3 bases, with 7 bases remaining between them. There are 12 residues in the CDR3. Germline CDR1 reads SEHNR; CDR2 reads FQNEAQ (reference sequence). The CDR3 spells CASSRQDTEAFF. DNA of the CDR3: TGTGCCAGCAGCCGACAGGACACTGAAGCTTTCTTT.